The 15 T cell receptor beta chains listed next were all sequenced from one sample in a study of beta chain features in type 1 diabetes. General study findings and limits: In all four CD4+ subsets, TCRB CDR3 length was significantly, moderately reduced in type 1 diabetes.

Investigators reverse transcribed all isolated RNA, so they sequenced expressed TCRB transcripts. Method: immunoSEQ multiplex PCR; TCRdb's copy keeps in-frame clones and lacks some. The data show about 230,000 clones, roughly 17% seen once. These receptors' targets are unknown. Sequencing was done on a sample of naive CD4+ T cells from blood. The receptors here all came from a man aged 25-40 years with type 1 diabetes.

This chain joins TRBV4-2 and TRBJ2-1, with a weak D call TRBD2 (5 bases). Germline V gives CDR1 LGHNA, CDR2 YNFKEQ. This CDR3 is built from 16 residues. Trimming shortened V by 4 bases and J by 0 bases, and 13 bases separated the two germline ends. CDR3: CASSPAAGGSYNEQFF. CDR3 DNA sequence: TGTGCCAGCAGCCCAGCGGCGGGCGGCTCCTACAATGAGCAGTTCTTC.

V is TRBV5-4 and J is TRBJ2-3; D unresolved. V dropped 4 bases and J dropped 2 bases, with 20 bases sitting between them. The CDR3 spans 17 residues. Germline loops: CDR1 SGHNT, CDR2 YYREEE (reference sequence). CDR3 protein: CASSPSELRSFTDTQYF. CDR3 DNA sequence: TGTGCCAGCAGCCCCTCCGAGTTACGCTCATTCACAGATACGCAGTATTTT.

The chain uses TRBV5-1 and TRBJ2-2; D unresolved. V was shortened by 1 base and J by 6 bases, with 4 bases between the two germline ends. This CDR3 spans 12 amino acids. Germline CDR1 SGHRS, CDR2 YFSETQ. CDR3 protein: CASSLMSGELFF. For the CDR3, the DNA is TGCGCCAGCAGCTTGATGTCCGGGGAGCTGTTTTTT.

The J gene is TRBJ1-5, the V gene TRBV4-2; TRBD1 might be the D (6 bases). The CDR3 extends over 15 amino acids. CDR1 is LGHNA and CDR2 is YNFKEQ in the germline V gene. V lost 1 base and J 8 bases, leaving 15 bases between the germline ends. The CDR3 reads CASSQVGQGRKPQHF. The CDR3 coding sequence is TGTGCCAGCAGCCAAGTAGGCCAGGGGAGGAAGCCCCAGCATTTT.

Only a few counts were recorded for this clone. The V and J genes are TRBV21-1 and TRBJ2-1; the D segment call TRBD1 is taken from the table without a DNA check. TRBV21-1 counts as a pseudogene. CDR3 length: 14 amino acids. The CDR3 protein is CASSNRGLYNEQFF. Here the CDR3 DNA reads TGTGCCAGCAGCAACAGGGGGCTGTACAATGAGCAGTTCTTC.

The chain combines TRBV29-1 with TRBJ1-2; 9 nucleotides match TRBD1. CDR1 is SQVTM, CDR2 ANQGSEA, per germline. V lost 6 bases and J lost 3; bases outside the gene matches: 11. This CDR3 has 15 amino acids. The CDR3 nucleotides read TGCAGCGTAGTGGACAGGGGAAAGGGGGACTATGGCTACACCTTC. Amino acid sequence: CSVVDRGKGDYGYTF.

The chain joins TRBV29-1 to TRBJ1-3, with unresolved D. Trimming stripped 4 bases from V and 0 bases from J, with 7 bases between. Germline CDR1 SQVTM, CDR2 ANQGSEA. There are 13 residues in the CDR3. Here the CDR3 DNA reads TGCAGCGTTGCGCACAGCTCTGGAAACACCATATATTTT. Translating it yields CSVAHSSGNTIYF.

The V call is TRBV29-1, the J call TRBJ2-3; 8 nucleotides align to TRBD2. The germline gives CDR1 SQVTM, CDR2 ANQGSEA. V lost 6 bases, J lost 0 bases, and 14 bases stayed unmatched. This CDR3 comprises 17 residues. The CDR3 spells CSVPRSQGTRSTDTQYF. DNA for the CDR3: TGCAGCGTCCCGAGATCCCAGGGGACTAGGAGCACAGATACGCAGTATTTT.

The V call is TRBV28, the J call TRBJ2-3; 12 bases line up with TRBD2. The germline CDR1 and CDR2 sequences are MDHEN and SYDVKM. Trimming cost V 4 bases and J 2 bases; bases outside gene matches: 4. There are 16 residues in the CDR3. In DNA, the CDR3 is TGTGCCAGCAGTTCGCTAGCGGGAGGGTACACAGATACGCAGTATTTT. Protein: CASSSLAGGYTDTQYF.

The J gene is TRBJ2-2, the V gene TRBV7-2; the match to TRBD1 covers 7 bases. Trimming took 7 bases from V and 0 from J; bases not matched to a gene: 5. The germline gives CDR1 SGHTA, CDR2 FQGNSA. The CDR3 totals 15 residues. CDR3 in amino acids: CASTGQDTNTGELFF. The CDR3 DNA follows: TGTGCCAGCACCGGACAGGATACGAACACCGGGGAGCTGTTTTTT.

The V call is TRBV15, the J call TRBJ2-3; a possible D gene is TRBD1 (6 bases). CDR1 LNHNV and CDR2 YYDKDF come from the germline V gene (reference sequence). V was pared by 7 bases and J by 0 bases, with 11 bases between. The CDR3 totals 14 residues. The CDR3 DNA follows: TGTGCCACCATAACAGGGTCTAGCACAGATACGCAGTATTTT. This sequence encodes CATITGSSTDTQYF.

V is TRBV30 and J is TRBJ2-7; 11 nucleotides line up with TRBD2. The CDR3 length is 15 residues. Trimming took 4 bases from V and 4 from J; bases not matched to a gene: 9. Germline-derived CDR1 and CDR2 are GTSNPN and SVGIG (reference sequence). CDR3: CAWKRLAGGLYEQYF. The CDR3 bases are TGTGCCTGGAAAAGGCTAGCGGGAGGATTATACGAGCAGTACTTC.

The J gene is TRBJ2-7, the V gene TRBV2; D is undetermined. Germline values: CDR1 SNHLY, CDR2 FYNNEI. CDR3 length equals 11 residues. V was shortened by 5 bases and J by 4 bases, with 6 bases between the two germline ends. CDR3 amino acids: CASSRQYEQYF. In DNA form, the CDR3 reads TGTGCCAGCAGTCGCCAATACGAGCAGTACTTC.

This clone has more than one count but fewer than ten. The V gene is TRBV5-1, the J gene TRBJ1-1, with D tentatively TRBD1 (6 bases). CDR3 size: 14 residues. Per the germline V gene, CDR1 is SGHRS and CDR2 is YFSETQ. V was pared by 0 bases and J by 3 bases, with 9 bases between. The CDR3 nucleotides read TGCGCCAGCAGCTTGGTTGCAGGGGACACTGAAGCTTTCTTT. This codes for CASSLVAGDTEAFF.

V and J are TRBV29-1 and TRBJ2-5; 8 bases are shared with TRBD1. The CDR3 covers 13 residues. Germline trimming cut 6 bases from V and 0 bases from J; bases unmatched to any gene: 3. The germline V gene has CDR1 SQVTM and CDR2 ANQGSEA. This chain's CDR3 is CSVWTGYQETQYF. Written as DNA, the CDR3 is TGCAGCGTCTGGACAGGGTACCAAGAGACCCAGTACTTC.